Presented here are 23 T cell receptor beta chains from one specimen sequenced in a study of T cells in Graves' hyperthyroidism and ophthalmopathy. Amplification of TCR beta CDR3 regions was performed using RNA transcripts as template. First-round RT-PCR of the TCR CDR3 relied on the HTBI primer set. TCRdb used MiXCR to reprocess the multiplex PCR reads, holding one entry per CDR3 protein. The sample contains roughly 740,000 distinct CDR3 sequences, 16% of which appear only once. The sample taken for sequencing was blood. These receptor sequences come from a man between 18 and 35 years old with Graves' hyperthyroidism.

This clonotype was counted only a few times. The genes are TRBV4-1 and TRBJ1-1; D is unresolved. CDR3 length: 13 amino acids. The V and J ends lost 4 bases and 4 bases respectively, with 10 bases between them. Germline V gene data show CDR1 as MGHRA and CDR2 as YSYEKL. In nucleotides, the CDR3 is TGCGCCAGCAGCCCATATAGCAGCACTGAAGCTTTCTTT. Translating gives CASSPYSSTEAFF.

This clonotype was seen at least ten times. The chain recombines TRBV24-1 with TRBJ1-2; perhaps TRBD1 as D (6 bases). Trimming removed 2 bases at V and 3 bases at J, with 12 bases between. This CDR3 is built from 15 residues. CDR1 and CDR2 (germline): KGHDR, SFDVKD. CDR3 loop: CATSDSTGGDYGYTF. The CDR3 coding sequence is TGTGCCACCAGTGATTCGACAGGAGGGGACTATGGCTACACCTTC.

This clonotype was seen ten or more times. The rearrangement uses TRBV6-2 or TRBV6-3 and TRBJ1-1; TRBD1 matches 7 bases. The length of the CDR3 is 12 residues. J gave up 8 bases and V 5 bases, and 5 bases lay outside the gene matches. From germline, CDR1 is MNHEY and CDR2 SVGEGT. The CDR3 nucleotides are TGTGCCAGCAGTAACCGGGACAGCGAAGCTTTCTTT. This codes for CASSNRDSEAFF.

This clonotype was found many times. The chain joins TRBV12-3 or TRBV12-4 to TRBJ2-5; TRBD1 matches 8 bases. This CDR3 contains 12 residues. V was clipped by 6 bases and J by 7 bases; unmatched bases: 4. This CDR3 reads CASRDRVGTQYF. DNA for the CDR3: TGTGCCAGCAGGGACAGGGTGGGGACCCAGTACTTC.

This clonotype was detected many times. The rearrangement joins TRBV27 to TRBJ2-1, with 8 bases matching TRBD2. The CDR3 runs 15 residues. Germline CDR1 reads MNHEY; CDR2 reads SMNVEV (reference sequence). The V gene end was trimmed by 8 bases and the J gene end by 8 bases; junction bases not matched to a gene: 14. CDR3 nucleotide sequence: TGTGCCAGCGACTGCCCTAGCAACGGGAGGGATGAGCAGTTCTTC. Translated, it gives CASDCPSNGRDEQFF.

V gene TRBV18 combines with J gene TRBJ1-3, with no clear D. There are 16 residues in the CDR3. Germline CDR1 KGHSH, CDR2 LQKENI. With 2 bases removed from V and 1 base from J, the gap between germline ends came to 12 bases. CDR3 DNA: TGTGCCAGCTCACCAGCCTCCCCAATATCTGGAAACACCATATATTTT. Translated, it gives CASSPASPISGNTIYF.

This clonotype showed up many times. The CDR3 here is CASSLYGVGGSPLHF. The CDR3 DNA reads TGTGCCAGCAGTTTGTACGGGGTTGGAGGCTCACCCCTCCACTTT. The rearrangement joins TRBV28 to TRBJ1-6; D not certain. V shed 3 bases and J shed 10 bases, with 16 bases lying between them. The CDR3 loop spans 15 amino acids. Looked up from germline, CDR1 is MDHEN and CDR2 is SYDVKM.

V usage is TRBV11-1 and J usage is TRBJ1-6, with no clear D. Germline V gene sequence: CDR1 SGHAT, CDR2 FQDESV (reference sequence). The CDR3 runs 13 residues. The germline V and J ends were trimmed by 4 bases and 7 bases, with 8 bases remaining between them. The CDR3: CASSSQTNSPLHF. CDR3 in DNA: TGTGCCAGCAGCTCGCAGACCAATTCACCCCTCCACTTT.

This clonotype was seen repeatedly, ten times or more. This chain uses TRBV10-3 with TRBJ1-2, with no clear D. Germline-derived CDR1 and CDR2 are ENHRY and SYGVKD. The CDR3 is 13 amino acids. V was trimmed by 7 bases and J by 5 bases, leaving 14 bases between them. The CDR3 loop is CAIKEDAWYGYTF. The CDR3 DNA follows: TGTGCCATCAAAGAGGATGCATGGTATGGCTACACCTTC.

The CDR3, as DNA: TGTGCCACCAGCAGCCCGAGCAGACAGGGCAATGAGCAGTTCTTC. As protein: CATSSPSRQGNEQFF. The chain links TRBV15 to TRBJ2-1; 7 bases match TRBD1. This CDR3 contains 15 residues. With V trimmed by 3 bases and J by 6 bases, 8 bases remained unmatched. CDR1 and CDR2 from the germline V gene are LNHNV and YYDKDF (reference sequence).

There are many counts of this clonotype. The chain uses TRBV7-9 and TRBJ2-1; 7 nucleotides line up with TRBD2. The V and J ends lost 1 base and 6 bases, in that order; junction bases with no gene match: 15. CDR1 and CDR2 (germline): SEHNR, FQNEAQ (reference sequence). The CDR3 is 18 residues long. The CDR3 DNA reads as TGTGCCAGCAGCTTAGGAGCCTTGGCTAGCGGTAGGGTCAATGAGCAGTTCTTC. Translation gives CASSLGALASGRVNEQFF.

This clonotype showed up many times. V is TRBV28 and J is TRBJ1-6; D ambiguous. The CDR3 spans 14 residues. Germline V gene data show CDR1 as MDHEN and CDR2 as SYDVKM. V shed 6 bases and J shed 11 bases, with 17 bases lying between them. CDR3 sequence: CASRHILPLAPLHF. CDR3 DNA: TGTGCCAGCAGGCACATTTTGCCTTTGGCACCCCTCCACTTT.

The CDR3 here is CASSSNEKLFF. CDR3 DNA sequence: TGTGCCAGCAGCTCTAATGAAAAACTGTTTTTT. This chain links TRBV27 with TRBJ1-4; the D is unclear. Germline lookup yields CDR1 MNHEY and CDR2 SMNVEV (reference sequence). V was pared by 6 bases and J by 3 bases, with 2 bases between. The CDR3 runs to 11 residues.

The chain uses TRBV29-1 and TRBJ1-2; no definite D call. Trimming left V 6 bases short and J 1 base short, with 6 bases between. Germline CDR1 SQVTM, CDR2 ANQGSEA. The CDR3 extends over 11 amino acids. Here the CDR3 reads CSVQLNYGYTF. The CDR3 DNA reads as TGCAGCGTACAGCTTAACTATGGCTACACCTTC.

This clonotype was seen a handful of times. The gene calls are TRBV11-2 and TRBJ1-2, with TRBD1 identical over 8 bases. V was clipped by 4 bases and J by 13 bases; unmatched bases: 5. This CDR3 has 11 amino acids. In germline, CDR1 is SGHAT, CDR2 FQNNGV. This CDR3 is CASSSRTGSTF. DNA of the CDR3: TGTGCCAGCAGCTCCCGGACAGGGTCCACCTTC.

This clonotype was recorded many times. The rearrangement uses TRBV2 and TRBJ2-3; no clear D gene. The CDR3 consists of 12 residues. CDR1 SNHLY and CDR2 FYNNEI come from the germline V gene. Trimming took 6 bases from V and 2 from J, leaving 6 bases between them. The CDR3 spells CASRADTDTQYF. The CDR3 DNA reads as TGTGCCAGCAGGGCCGACACAGATACGCAGTATTTT.

This clonotype was picked up many times. The V call is TRBV20-1, the J call TRBJ2-1, with a possible D match to TRBD1 (5 bases). The CDR3 extends over 16 amino acids. Trimming took 1 base from V and 6 from J, leaving 19 bases between them. From germline, CDR1 is DFQATT and CDR2 SNEGSKA (reference sequence). In nucleotides, the CDR3 is TGCAGTGCTAGAGGGCAACAAAGGGGCGGATTCAATGAGCAGTTCTTC. Its translation: CSARGQQRGGFNEQFF.

Regarding this clonotype: A much bigger clone sits one base away, suggesting this may be a read error. The chain links TRBV7-8 to TRBJ1-6; D might be TRBD1 (6 bases). Trimming stripped 8 bases from V and 8 bases from J, with 13 bases between. In germline, CDR1 is SGHVS, CDR2 FQNEAQ. This CDR3 has 13 residues. The CDR3 is CASGNGGHSPLHF. The CDR3 nucleotides are TGTGCCAGCGGCAATGGGGGGCATTCACCCCTCCACTTT. The full variable domain, with the rest looked up from reference TRBV7-8 and TRBJ1-6, is GAGVSQSPRYKVAKRGQDVALRCDPISGHVSLFWYQQALGQGPEFLTYFQNEAQLDKSGLPSDRFFAERPEGSVSTLKIQRTQQEDSAVYLCASGNGGHSPLHFGNGTRLTVT.

This clonotype was detected a few times. Just one base apart from a much larger clone, this may be a read error. The V call is TRBV11-2, the J call TRBJ2-1, with 12 bases matching TRBD2. V lost 3 bases and J lost 9; bases outside the gene matches: 15. Germline V gene data show CDR1 as SGHAT and CDR2 as FQNNGV. The CDR3 length is 18 residues. The CDR3 is CASSLGAGKLAGGGEQFF. The CDR3 coding sequence is TGTGCCAGCAGCTTGGGGGCCGGGAAACTAGCGGGAGGTGGTGAGCAGTTCTTC.

This clonotype was detected a few times. The chain recombines TRBV7-9 with TRBJ2-3; 9 bases are a match to TRBD2. CDR1 and CDR2 from the germline V gene are SEHNR and FQNEAQ (reference sequence). The ends lost 3 bases at V and 2 bases at J; junction bases unmatched: 9. This CDR3 is built from 17 residues. The CDR3 reads CASSFFRLADYTDTQYF. The CDR3 DNA is TGTGCCAGCAGCTTTTTTCGACTAGCGGATTACACAGATACGCAGTATTTT.

This clonotype occurred a few times. The rearrangement uses TRBV12-3 or TRBV12-4 and TRBJ2-3, with a tentative D call TRBD1 (5 bases). The CDR3 has 14 amino acids. Between the trimmed V and J ends, which lost 3 bases and 4 bases, there was a span of 11 bases. This CDR3 is CASSFSTESDTQYF. In nucleotides, the CDR3 is TGTGCCAGCAGTTTCTCGACAGAATCAGATACGCAGTATTTT.

This clonotype occurred many times. The V gene is TRBV7-9, the J gene TRBJ2-7, with D perhaps given as TRBD1 or TRBD2 (5 bases each). There are 14 residues in the CDR3. The germline V and J ends were trimmed by 5 bases and 3 bases, with 14 bases remaining between them. The V gene's germline CDR1 is SEHNR and CDR2 FQNEAQ (reference sequence). In DNA, the CDR3 is TGTGCCAGCAGCCCAGACTGGGGGATCTACGAGCAGTACTTC. Its protein is CASSPDWGIYEQYF.

This chain uses TRBV27 with TRBJ2-1; the match to TRBD2 covers 11 bases. This CDR3 contains 15 residues. V shed 5 bases and J 8 bases; nucleotides not matched to a gene: 8. Looked up from germline, CDR1 is MNHEY and CDR2 is SMNVEV (reference sequence). The CDR3 sequence: CASSVRLAGGDEQFF. CDR3 nucleotides: TGTGCCAGCAGTGTGAGGCTAGCGGGAGGCGATGAGCAGTTCTTC.